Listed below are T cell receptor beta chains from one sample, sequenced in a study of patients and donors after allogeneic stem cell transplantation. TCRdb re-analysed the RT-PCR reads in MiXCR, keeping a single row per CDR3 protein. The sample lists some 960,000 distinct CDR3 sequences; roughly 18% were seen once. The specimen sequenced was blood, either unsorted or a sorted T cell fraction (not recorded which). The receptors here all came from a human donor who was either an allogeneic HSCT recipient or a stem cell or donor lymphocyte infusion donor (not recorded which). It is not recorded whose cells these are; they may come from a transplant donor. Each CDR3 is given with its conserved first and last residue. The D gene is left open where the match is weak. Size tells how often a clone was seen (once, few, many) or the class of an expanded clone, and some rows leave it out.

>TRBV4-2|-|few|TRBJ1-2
CASSLAGGSGGYTF
TGTGCCAGCAGCCTGGCCGGTGGGTCGGGGGGCTACACCTTC
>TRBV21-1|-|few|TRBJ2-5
CASSKSKTEQETQYF
TGTGCCAGCAGCAAAAGCAAGACAGAACAAGAGACCCAGTACTTC
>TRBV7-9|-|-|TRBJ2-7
CASSSSAVYEQYF
TGTGCCAGCAGCTCCTCGGCAGTATACGAGCAGTACTTC
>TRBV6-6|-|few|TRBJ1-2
CASSYTGDYGYTF
TGTGCCAGCAGTTACACGGGGGATTATGGCTACACCTTC
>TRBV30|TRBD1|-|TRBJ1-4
CAWTTGVDEKLFF
TGTGCCTGGACGACAGGGGTGGATGAAAAACTGTTTTTT
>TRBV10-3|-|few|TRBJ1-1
CAISGGAMGHVNTEAFF
TGTGCCATCAGTGGGGGGGCCATGGGACACGTGAACACTGAAGCTTTCTTT
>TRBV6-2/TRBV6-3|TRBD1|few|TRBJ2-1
CASSYAMRRRQGIYNEQFF
TGTGCCAGCAGTTACGCCATGAGGAGGAGACAGGGAATATACAATGAGCAGTTCTTC
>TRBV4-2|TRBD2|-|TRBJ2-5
CASSQDRSGSVTFQETQYF
TGTGCCAGCAGCCAAGATAGGAGCGGGAGCGTTACTTTCCAAGAGACCCAGTACTTC
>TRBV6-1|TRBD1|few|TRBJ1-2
CASTGTGLDGYTF
TGTGCCAGCACCGGGACAGGGTTGGATGGCTACACCTTC
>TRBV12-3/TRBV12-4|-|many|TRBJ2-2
CASTRSGELFF
TGTGCCAGCACTCGGTCCGGGGAGCTGTTTTTT
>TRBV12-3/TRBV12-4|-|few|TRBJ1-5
CASRVLLNQPQHF
TGTGCCAGCAGGGTGTTATTGAATCAGCCCCAGCATTTT
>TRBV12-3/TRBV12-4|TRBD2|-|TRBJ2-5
CASSFGPAGGPGETQYF
TGTGCCAGCAGTTTTGGTCCGGCGGGAGGGCCCGGAGAGACCCAGTACTTC
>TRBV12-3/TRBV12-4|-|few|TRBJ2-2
CASSLSGTVNSGELFF
TGTGCCAGCAGCCTTTCCGGGACGGTGAACTCTGGGGAGCTGTTTTTT
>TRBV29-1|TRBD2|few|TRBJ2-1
CSVGLAAAYNEQFF
TGCAGCGTTGGGCTAGCGGCGGCATACAATGAGCAGTTCTTC
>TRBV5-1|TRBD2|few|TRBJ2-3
CATAPNLAGVSTDTQYF
TGCGCCACTGCACCGAACCTAGCGGGAGTGAGCACAGATACGCAGTATTTT
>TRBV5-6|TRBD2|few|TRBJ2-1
CASSGGTSGRASFSSYNEQFF
TGTGCCAGCAGCGGAGGGACTAGCGGGAGGGCCTCCTTCAGCTCCTACAATGAGCAGTTCTTC
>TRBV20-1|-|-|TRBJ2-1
CSASNRQRLDNEQFF
TGCAGTGCTTCGAATCGACAGCGATTGGACAATGAGCAGTTCTTC
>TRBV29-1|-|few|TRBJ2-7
CSVEGGDSGSYEQYF
TGCAGCGTTGAAGGTGGAGACAGCGGCTCCTACGAGCAGTACTTC
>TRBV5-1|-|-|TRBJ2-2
CASSLQPFNTGELFF
TGCGCCAGCAGCTTGCAACCTTTCAACACCGGGGAGCTGTTTTTT
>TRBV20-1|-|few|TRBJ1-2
CSARLISGFYGYTF
TGCAGTGCTAGATTAATTTCAGGGTTCTATGGCTACACCTTC
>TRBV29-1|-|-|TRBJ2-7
CSVGRGPNSYEQYF
TGCAGCGTTGGACGGGGTCCCAACTCCTACGAGCAGTACTTC